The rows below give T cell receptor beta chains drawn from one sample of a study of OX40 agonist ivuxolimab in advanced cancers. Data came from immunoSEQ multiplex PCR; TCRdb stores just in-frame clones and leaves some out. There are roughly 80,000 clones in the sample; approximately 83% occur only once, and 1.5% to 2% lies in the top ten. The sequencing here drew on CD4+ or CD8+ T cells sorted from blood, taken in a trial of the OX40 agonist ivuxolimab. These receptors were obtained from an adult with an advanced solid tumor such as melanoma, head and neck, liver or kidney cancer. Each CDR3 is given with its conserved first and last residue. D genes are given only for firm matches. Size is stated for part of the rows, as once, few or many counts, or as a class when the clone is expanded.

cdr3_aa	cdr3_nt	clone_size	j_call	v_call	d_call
CASSLASPGADTQYF	TGTGCCAGCAGCTTAGCTTCCCCAGGGGCAGATACGCAGTATTTT	once	TRBJ2-3	TRBV7-9	-
CASTSGQGAYEQYF	TGTGCCAGCACGTCGGGGCAGGGGGCCTACGAGCAGTACTTC	-	TRBJ2-7	TRBV28	TRBD1
CASGPGEAKNSNQPQHF	TGTGCTAGTGGCCCCGGGGAGGCAAAAAATAGCAATCAGCCCCAGCATTTT	-	TRBJ1-5	TRBV12-5	-
CASSRDRETEAFF	TGTGCCAGCAGTCGAGACAGGGAGACTGAAGCTTTCTTT	-	TRBJ1-1	TRBV7-6	TRBD1
CSVEGDRGRGGYTF	TGCAGCGTCGAGGGGGACAGGGGGAGAGGTGGCTACACCTTC	-	TRBJ1-2	TRBV29-1	TRBD1
CASSQGLWTQYF	TGTGCCAGCAGCCAAGGACTATGGACCCAGTACTTC	-	TRBJ2-5	TRBV14	-
CAWSTFSGGELFF	TGTGCCTGGAGTACCTTCAGCGGCGGGGAGCTGTTTTTT	-	TRBJ2-2	TRBV30	-
CATSRRSSGKTYEQYF	TGTGCCACCAGCAGGAGATCTAGCGGGAAGACCTACGAGCAGTACTTC	-	TRBJ2-7	TRBV15	TRBD2
CASPRSGFFDEQYF	TGTGCCAGCCCTAGATCGGGCTTTTTTGACGAGCAGTACTTC	-	TRBJ2-7	TRBV21-1	-
CASTPGLAGVAHYEQYF	TGCGCCAGCACTCCGGGACTAGCGGGAGTAGCTCACTACGAGCAGTACTTC	once	TRBJ2-7	TRBV4-1	TRBD2
CASSPQGRATEAFF	TGCGCCAGCAGCCCCCAGGGCAGGGCTACTGAAGCTTTCTTT	-	TRBJ1-1	TRBV4-3	-
CASSRQYDTYEQYF	TGTGCCAGCAGCCGACAGTACGATACCTACGAGCAGTACTTC	-	TRBJ2-7	TRBV2	-
CASTRLNSNQPQHF	TGTGCCAGCACCAGGCTTAATAGCAATCAGCCCCAGCATTTT	-	TRBJ1-5	TRBV2	-
CASSQVHSQNTEAFF	TGCGCCAGCAGCCAAGTTCACAGCCAAAACACTGAAGCTTTCTTT	-	TRBJ1-1	TRBV4-1	-
CATSGNRGNTIYF	TGTGCCACCAGCGGGAACAGGGGAAACACCATATATTTT	-	TRBJ1-3	TRBV15	-
CASSLASSGEKNEQFF	TGTGCCAGCAGCTTAGCTTCTAGCGGGGAGAAGAATGAGCAGTTCTTC	-	TRBJ2-1	TRBV7-9	TRBD2
CASSYFGQAGEQYF	TGTGCCAGCAGTTACTTCGGACAGGCTGGGGAGCAGTACTTC	-	TRBJ2-7	TRBV6-5	TRBD1